The 25 T cell receptor beta chains in this list originate from one sample, sequenced in a study of CD8 T cells in Susac syndrome. Random hexamers primed reverse transcription of 0.5 to 1 ug RNA. In TCRdb, the immunoSEQ multiplex PCR reads were re-called with MiXCR into one record per CDR3 protein. The sample gives hundreds of thousands of distinct CDR3 sequences, around 93% of which show up once; 0.15% to 0.2% is in the top ten. Sequencing was carried out using CD4+ T cells from PBMCs. These receptors came from a human donor with Susac syndrome.

This rearrangement joins TRBV10-3 to TRBJ2-2; the D gene is possibly TRBD1 (5 bases). CDR1 and CDR2 (germline): ENHRY, SYGVKD. The CDR3 contains 14 residues. Trimming removed 2 bases at V and 4 bases at J, with 8 bases between. This CDR3 reads CAISERQSTGELFF. The DNA of the CDR3 is TGTGCCATCAGTGAGAGACAGAGCACCGGGGAGCTGTTTTTT.

A single count supports this clonotype. The chain employs TRBV24-1 and TRBJ2-3; TRBD2 matches 11 bases. Germline assignment: CDR1 KGHDR and CDR2 SFDVKD. This CDR3 is built from 16 residues. The ends lost 3 bases at V and 4 bases at J; junction bases unmatched: 5. The CDR3 here is CATSDPTSGVSDTQYF. The DNA for the CDR3 is TGTGCCACCAGTGATCCGACTAGCGGGGTCTCAGATACGCAGTATTTT.

This chain links TRBV9 with TRBJ2-3; D gene uncertain. This CDR3 region has 15 residues. Germline V gene lookup returns CDR1 SGDLS and CDR2 YYNGEE. V lost 2 bases and J 0 bases, leaving 10 bases between the germline ends. CDR3 DNA: TGTGCCAGCAGCGTTACGGTGGGGAGCACAGATACGCAGTATTTT. Amino acids: CASSVTVGSTDTQYF.

The genes are TRBV29-1 and TRBJ1-1; the D gene is possibly TRBD1 (6 bases). This CDR3 has 12 amino acids. CDR1 and CDR2 from the germline V gene are SQVTM and ANQGSEA. V dropped 4 bases and J dropped 9 bases, with 15 bases sitting between them. The CDR3 DNA reads as TGCAGCGTTGGTGAGGGGGATCTTCAAGCTTTCTTT. Protein sequence: CSVGEGDLQAFF.

The chain is built from TRBV20-1 and TRBJ2-4; weak D call: TRBD1 (6 bases). CDR3 size: 11 residues. Germline V gene data show CDR1 as DFQATT and CDR2 as SNEGSKA (reference sequence). V was clipped by 7 bases and J by 8 bases, with 12 bases between them. The CDR3, as DNA: TGCAGTGTAGGGGGAACGGACATTCAGTACTTC. Its protein product is CSVGGTDIQYF.

This chain connects TRBV29-1 to TRBJ2-3; no clear D gene. Deletions cut 3 bases from V and 0 bases from J, with 7 bases between. This CDR3 region has 13 residues. Germline lookup yields CDR1 SQVTM and CDR2 ANQGSEA. The CDR3 nucleotides are TGCAGCGTTGAGAGTTTTAGCACAGATACGCAGTATTTT. Translating gives CSVESFSTDTQYF.

Note on this clonotype: One end of the junction varies from germline; a read error may be responsible. The chain combines TRBV6-5 with TRBJ1-1, with a weak D call TRBD1 (6 bases). Germline CDR1 reads MNHEY; CDR2 reads SVGAGI. The CDR3 runs 14 residues. The CDR3 DNA reads TGTGCCAGCAGCTCAGGGACAAGGCACACTGAAGCCTTCTTT. This sequence encodes CASSSGTRHTEAFF.

The rearrangement joins TRBV20-1 to TRBJ1-2, with D possibly being TRBD1 (5 bases). The CDR3 is made up of 15 amino acids. The V gene lost 6 bases and the J gene lost 4 bases, with 21 bases spanning the gap. Germline CDR1 and CDR2: DFQATT and SNEGSKA (reference sequence). This CDR3 is CSAPNPDSTLYGYTF. In DNA, the CDR3 is TGCAGTGCCCCGAACCCCGACAGTACCCTCTATGGCTACACCTTC.

The table lists this clonotype with a count of one. V and J are TRBV20-1 and TRBJ2-7, with D perhaps being TRBD1 or TRBD2 (5 bases each). Germline CDR1 is DFQATT and CDR2 is SNEGSKA (reference sequence). The CDR3 is 15 amino acids. Trimming shortened V by 2 bases and J by 3 bases, and 17 bases separated the two germline ends. CDR3 residues: CSARWDRLPNYEQYF. The CDR3, as DNA: TGCAGTGCTAGATGGGACCGACTTCCCAACTACGAGCAGTACTTC.

This chain uses TRBV6-2 or TRBV6-3 with TRBJ1-5; D may be TRBD1 (5 bases). Trimming took 7 bases from V and 2 from J, leaving 12 bases between them. The germline V gene encodes CDR1 MNHEY and CDR2 SVGEGT. The CDR3 is made up of 14 amino acids. The CDR3 DNA is TGTGCCAGCACGCGGCAGGGCCGCAATCAGCCCCAGCATTTT. The encoded protein is CASTRQGRNQPQHF.

This rearrangement joins TRBV7-9 to TRBJ1-2, with D hard to call. Trimming left V 3 bases short and J 6 bases short, with 2 bases between. The CDR3 extends over 10 amino acids. From germline, CDR1 is SEHNR and CDR2 FQNEAQ (reference sequence). CDR3 sequence reads: CASSLDGYTF. CDR3 sequence (DNA): TGTGCCAGCAGCTTGGATGGCTACACCTTC.

V usage is TRBV6-2 or TRBV6-3 and J usage is TRBJ2-2, with 8 bases aligning to TRBD1. Germline CDR1 MNHEY, CDR2 SVGEGT. The CDR3 is 17 residues long. The J segment lost 4 bases and the V segment lost 0 bases, leaving 7 bases of the junction unmatched. The chain's CDR3 is CASSYSGQGMSTGELFF. The CDR3 nucleotides are TGTGCCAGCAGTTACTCAGGACAGGGTATGAGCACCGGGGAGCTGTTTTTT.

The chain joins TRBV30 to TRBJ1-2; 8 nucleotides agree with TRBD1. The length of the CDR3 is 16 residues. Trimming took 2 bases from V and 0 from J; bases not matched to a gene: 8. Germline CDR1 is GTSNPN and CDR2 is SVGIG (reference sequence). The DNA for the CDR3 is TGTGCCTGGAGTTCCGGACAGGGATGGGCTAACTATGGCTACACCTTC. Translated: CAWSSGQGWANYGYTF.

The V and J genes are TRBV20-1 and TRBJ2-6; 11 nucleotides align to TRBD2. This CDR3 has 16 amino acids. Losses at the gene ends were 4 bases for V and 0 bases for J; bases not matched to a gene: 2. Germline assignment: CDR1 DFQATT and CDR2 SNEGSKA (reference sequence). The CDR3 DNA reads as TGCAGTGCTACCGGGACTAGCGGCTCTGGGGCCAACGTCCTGACTTTC. It encodes CSATGTSGSGANVLTF.

V usage is TRBV20-1 and J usage is TRBJ2-5, with a weak D call TRBD2 (5 bases). The CDR3 spans 12 residues. V shed 5 bases and J shed 4 bases, with 11 bases lying between them. Germline assignment: CDR1 DFQATT and CDR2 SNEGSKA (reference sequence). CDR3 sequence reads: CSAPGNLETQYF. The CDR3 DNA reads TGCAGTGCTCCGGGGAATTTAGAGACCCAGTACTTC.

This clonotype occurred once. The chain has TRBV5-1 and TRBJ1-5; D gene uncertain. The length of the CDR3 is 13 residues. V lost 0 bases and J 7 bases, leaving 8 bases between the germline ends. Germline CDR1 reads SGHRS; CDR2 reads YFSETQ. The CDR3 nucleotides are TGCGCCAGCAGCTTGGGTGAGCAACAGCCCCAGCATTTT. This codes for CASSLGEQQPQHF.

The CDR3 DNA follows: TGTGCCAGCAGTTTACAGGGGATCGATGAGCAGTTCTTC. This translates into CASSLQGIDEQFF. The chain recombines TRBV12-3 or TRBV12-4 with TRBJ2-1; maybe TRBD1 (6 bases). Between the trimmed V and J ends, which lost 2 bases and 8 bases, there was a span of 10 bases. The CDR3 has 13 amino acids.

This chain links TRBV10-3 with TRBJ2-5; 10 bases line up with TRBD2. The CDR3 extends over 15 amino acids. Germline CDR1 is ENHRY and CDR2 is SYGVKD. Trimming took 5 bases from V and 5 from J; bases not matched to a gene: 8. The CDR3 reads CAISRPSGGPETQYF. The CDR3 DNA follows: TGTGCCATCAGTCGGCCTAGCGGGGGCCCGGAGACCCAGTACTTC.

CDR3 sequence (DNA): TGTGCCAGCAGCCAATCCCACGAGCAGTACTTC. Translation: CASSQSHEQYF. V and J are TRBV3-1 and TRBJ2-7; the D is unclear. Trimming shortened V by 2 bases and J by 5 bases, and 4 bases separated the two germline ends. Germline-derived CDR1 and CDR2 are LGHDT and YNNKEL (reference sequence). The CDR3 extends over 11 amino acids.

The chain links TRBV20-1 to TRBJ2-7, with 7 bases fitting TRBD1. This CDR3 is 12 amino acids long. Per the germline V gene, CDR1 is DFQATT and CDR2 is SNEGSKA (reference sequence). In nucleotides, the CDR3 is TGCACCTGCGAAGGGGGCCGGTACGAGCAGTACTTC. Protein sequence: CTCEGGRYEQYF.

J is TRBJ2-7 and V is TRBV19; D may be TRBD1 or TRBD2 (5 bases each). V was cut by 0 bases and J by 3 bases, with 6 bases left in between. Germline lookup yields CDR1 LNHDA and CDR2 SQIVND (reference sequence). This CDR3 comprises 13 residues. The CDR3 protein is CASSIERGYEQYF. CDR3 nucleotide sequence: TGTGCCAGTAGTATAGAGAGGGGCTACGAGCAGTACTTC. The whole variable domain, filled in from reference TRBV19 and TRBJ2-7, reads DGGITQSPKYLFRKEGQNVTLSCEQNLNHDAMYWYRQDPGQGLRLIYYSQIVNDFQKGDIAEGYSVSREKKESFPLTVTSAQKNPTAFYLCASSIERGYEQYFGPGTRLTVT.

The CDR3 region has the DNA TGCAGTGCCTCAGAACTGACAGTCACAGATACGCAGTATTTT. It codes for CSASELTVTDTQYF. This chain joins TRBV20-1 and TRBJ2-3; D possibly corresponds to TRBD1 (5 bases). The CDR3 covers 14 residues. V lost 6 bases to trimming and J lost 2 bases, with 15 bases between them. CDR1 is DFQATT and CDR2 is SNEGSKA in the germline V gene (reference sequence).

This rearrangement joins TRBV10-3 to TRBJ1-6, with a tentative D call TRBD1 (5 bases). The CDR3 runs 15 residues. Germline V gene data show CDR1 as ENHRY and CDR2 as SYGVKD. V was cut by 3 bases and J by 2 bases, with 8 bases left in between. For the CDR3, the DNA is TGTGCCATCAGTGACAGGGACGCCTATAATTCACCCCTCCACTTT. Its protein is CAISDRDAYNSPLHF.

The chain employs TRBV9 and TRBJ2-1; no clear D gene. From germline, CDR1 is SGDLS and CDR2 YYNGEE. V lost 7 bases and J 2 bases, leaving 16 bases between the germline ends. The CDR3 loop spans 15 amino acids. CDR3 DNA: TGTGCCAGCGGCCCGGGCAGCCTAACCTACAATGAGCAGTTCTTC. As protein: CASGPGSLTYNEQFF.

This chain joins TRBV7-8 and TRBJ1-4, with 10 bases matching TRBD1. The V gene's germline CDR1 is SGHVS and CDR2 FQNEAQ. The CDR3 contains 20 residues. V shed 4 bases, J shed 3 bases, and the junction held 17 bases outside the gene matches. CDR3 amino acids: CASSYVWVDRGIRANEKLFF. CDR3 sequence (DNA): TGTGCCAGCAGCTACGTCTGGGTGGACAGGGGGATTAGGGCTAATGAAAAACTGTTTTTT.